These 12 T cell receptor beta chains originate from one sample sequenced in a study of blood T cells in healthy people across ages. A J-beta primer mix and a sample-barcoded 5' primer were used in a second PCR of roughly 7 to 12 cycles. TCRdb recomputed calls from the 5' RACE reads with MiXCR, one row per CDR3 protein. The sample carries about 730,000 distinct CDR3 sequences, roughly 45% recorded once. The sample comprised blood. All receptors come from a woman aged 60 to 75 in good health.

The V gene is TRBV4-3, the J gene TRBJ2-3, with 7 bases aligning to TRBD2. Germline V gene data show CDR1 as LGHNA and CDR2 as YSLEER. The CDR3 runs to 16 residues. Trimming at V came to 1 base and at J to 6 bases, leaving 10 bases not matched to a gene. DNA of the CDR3: TGCGCCAGCAGCCAAGTTTTCGGGAGGATTGGGGATACGCAGTATTTT. It translates to CASSQVFGRIGDTQYF.

This clonotype appeared a few times. The chain joins TRBV7-2 to TRBJ2-3, with 8 bases lining up with TRBD1. The CDR3 spans 17 residues. CDR1 is SGHTA and CDR2 is FQGNSA in the germline V gene. V trimming: 1 base; J trimming: 3 bases; junction bases outside the gene matches: 9. The CDR3, as DNA: TGTGCCAGCAGCTTAGTTGTCAGGGGGCTGGGGACAGATACGCAGTATTTT. This codes for CASSLVVRGLGTDTQYF.

This clonotype was found a few times. The chain employs TRBV5-6 and TRBJ2-5; 9 bases line up with TRBD2. The CDR3 is made up of 16 amino acids. V shed 4 bases and J 0 bases; nucleotides not matched to a gene: 7. Looked up from germline, CDR1 is SGHDT and CDR2 is YYEEEE. The CDR3 nucleotides are TGTGCCAGCAGCCTATTAGCGGGGGCCTACCAAGAGACCCAGTACTTC. It codes for CASSLLAGAYQETQYF.

A note on this clonotype: A read error may produce the germline difference seen at one junction end. The chain carries TRBV12-3 or TRBV12-4 and TRBJ2-1; D might be TRBD2 (6 bases). The CDR3 is 15 amino acids. As DNA, the CDR3 is TGTGCCAGCAGTTTTTCCGGGAGCTCCTACGATGAGCAGTTCTTC. Protein sequence: CASSFSGSSYDEQFF.

The chain combines TRBV7-9 with TRBJ2-5, with 7 positions matching TRBD1. CDR3 length equals 15 residues. J gave up 5 bases and V 0 bases, and 6 bases lay outside the gene matches. Germline values: CDR1 SEHNR, CDR2 FQNEAQ (reference sequence). DNA of the CDR3: TGTGCCAGCAGCTTAGCCCACAGGGGCGAGGAGACCCAGTACTTC. Its translation: CASSLAHRGEETQYF.

This clonotype has a single count. The rearrangement links TRBV2 to TRBJ1-1; D uncertain. Germline values: CDR1 SNHLY, CDR2 FYNNEI. This CDR3 is 12 amino acids long. V lost 0 bases, J lost 8 bases, and 7 bases lay in between. As DNA, the CDR3 is TGTGCCAGCAGTGAAGCACCCCTCGAAGCTTTCTTT. Protein sequence: CASSEAPLEAFF.

This clonotype was recorded a few times. V and J are TRBV10-3 and TRBJ1-1, with D perhaps TRBD1 (6 bases). Per the germline V gene, CDR1 is ENHRY and CDR2 is SYGVKD. The CDR3 is 14 residues long. Trimming took off 0 bases at V and 4 bases at J, with 9 bases between the two ends. The DNA of the CDR3 is TGTGCCATCAGTGAGTCGGCAGGGGTCACTGAAGCTTTCTTT. It yields the protein CAISESAGVTEAFF.

This clonotype was observed at least ten times. The chain is built from TRBV7-2 and TRBJ2-7; the D gene could be TRBD1 or TRBD2 (5 bases each). CDR1 and CDR2 (germline): SGHTA, FQGNSA. This CDR3 contains 15 residues. Trimming shortened V by 5 bases and J by 0 bases, and 14 bases separated the two germline ends. The CDR3 DNA is TGTGCCAGCAGCCCGGGACGGGACGGCTCCTACGAGCAGTACTTC. Its translation is CASSPGRDGSYEQYF.

This clonotype came up a few times. V gene TRBV6-2 or TRBV6-3 combines with J gene TRBJ2-7; TRBD2 is a possible D gene (5 bases). CDR1 is MNHEY, CDR2 SVGEGT, per germline. There are 17 residues in the CDR3. Deletions cut 7 bases from V and 0 bases from J, with 22 bases between. The CDR3 sequence: CASTPRFRLGLSYEQYF. The CDR3 nucleotides are TGTGCCAGCACGCCCAGGTTTAGGCTTGGACTCTCCTACGAGCAGTACTTC.

J is TRBJ2-5 and V is TRBV6-2 or TRBV6-3; weak D call: TRBD1 (6 bases). Trimming removed 6 bases from V and 4 bases from J, with 12 bases in between. The CDR3 consists of 13 residues. In germline, CDR1 is MNHEY, CDR2 SVGEGT. CDR3 in DNA: TGTGCCAGCAGGCAGGGGATCGGAGAGACCCAGTACTTC. Translation: CASRQGIGETQYF.

A note on this clonotype: The junction does not match germline at one end; this may be a read error. This chain links TRBV6-5 with TRBJ1-2, with D unresolved. CDR1 MNHEY and CDR2 SVGAGI come from the germline V gene. There are 14 residues in the CDR3. Here the CDR3 reads CASSDSLGTYGYTF. DNA for the CDR3: TGTGCCAGCAGTGACTCGTTGGGAACTTATGGCTACACCTTC.

The chain uses TRBV2 and TRBJ2-5; no firm D call. V was shortened by 4 bases and J by 4 bases, with 13 bases between the two germline ends. The CDR3 runs 14 residues. Germline V lookup: CDR1 SNHLY, CDR2 FYNNEI. As DNA, the CDR3 is TGTGCCAGCAGTGGGAGTTCTAGAAGAGAGACCCAGTACTTC. Translated: CASSGSSRRETQYF.